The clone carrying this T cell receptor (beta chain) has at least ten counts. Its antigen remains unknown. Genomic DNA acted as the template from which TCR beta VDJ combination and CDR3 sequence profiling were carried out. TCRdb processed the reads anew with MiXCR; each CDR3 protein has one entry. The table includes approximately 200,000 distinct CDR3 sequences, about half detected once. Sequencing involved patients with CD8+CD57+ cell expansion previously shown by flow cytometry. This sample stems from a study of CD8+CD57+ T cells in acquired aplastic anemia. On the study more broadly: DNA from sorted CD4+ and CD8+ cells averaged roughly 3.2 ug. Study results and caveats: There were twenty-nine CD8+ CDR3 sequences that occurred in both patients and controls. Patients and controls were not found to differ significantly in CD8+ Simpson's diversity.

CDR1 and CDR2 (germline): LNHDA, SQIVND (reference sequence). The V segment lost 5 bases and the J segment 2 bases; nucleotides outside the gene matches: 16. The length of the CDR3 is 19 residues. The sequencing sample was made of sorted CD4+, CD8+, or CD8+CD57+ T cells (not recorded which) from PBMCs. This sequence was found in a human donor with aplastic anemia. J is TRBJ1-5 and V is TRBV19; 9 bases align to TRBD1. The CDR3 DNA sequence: TGTGCCAGTAGTCCCCGCCAGGGACAGGGCCGTATGGGCAATCAGCCCCAGCATTTT. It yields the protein CASSPRQGQGRMGNQPQHF. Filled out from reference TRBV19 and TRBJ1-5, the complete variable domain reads DGGITQSPKYLFRKEGQNVTLSCEQNLNHDAMYWYRQDPGQGLRLIYYSQIVNDFQKGDIAEGYSVSREKKESFPLTVTSAQKNPTAFYLCASSPRQGQGRMGNQPQHFGDGTRLSIL.